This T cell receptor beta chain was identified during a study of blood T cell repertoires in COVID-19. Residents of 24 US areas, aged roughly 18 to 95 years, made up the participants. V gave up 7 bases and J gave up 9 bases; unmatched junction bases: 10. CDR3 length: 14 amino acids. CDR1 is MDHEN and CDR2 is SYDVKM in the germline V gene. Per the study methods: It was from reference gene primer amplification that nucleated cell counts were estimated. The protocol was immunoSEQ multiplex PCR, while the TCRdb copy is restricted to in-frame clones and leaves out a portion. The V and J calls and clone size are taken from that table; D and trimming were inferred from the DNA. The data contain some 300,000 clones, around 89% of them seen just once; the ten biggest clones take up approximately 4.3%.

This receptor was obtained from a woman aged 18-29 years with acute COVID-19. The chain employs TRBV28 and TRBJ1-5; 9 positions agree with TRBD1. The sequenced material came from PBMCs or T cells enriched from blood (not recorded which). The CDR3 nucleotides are TGTGCCAGCATACCGGGACAGGGAGCAGGGCCCCAGCATTTT. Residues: CASIPGQGAGPQHF.